A single sample is the source of the 5 T cell receptor beta chains below, sequenced in a study of neurological immune-mediated disorders. Time point: technical triplicate 2. TCRdb recomputed calls from the 5' RACE reads with MiXCR, one row per CDR3 protein. The sample includes fewer than 40,000 distinct CDR3 sequences, about 14% of them seen just once. Sequencing was performed on CD4+ T cells from blood. The receptors shown here come from a female donor with HTLV-1-associated myelopathy (HAM/TSP).

This clonotype was detected many times. In nucleotides, the CDR3 is TGTGCCAGTAGGAGACAGGAAGCCCCCAATCAGCCCCAGCATTTT. Translating gives CASRRQEAPNQPQHF. The chain links TRBV19 to TRBJ1-5; a weak D match, TRBD1 (6 bases). Germline loops: CDR1 LNHDA, CDR2 SQIVND (reference sequence). This CDR3 spans 15 amino acids. Trimming took off 6 bases at V and 3 bases at J, with 15 bases between the two ends.

The chain uses TRBV5-1 and TRBJ1-1; tentative D call: TRBD1 (5 bases). The V and J ends lost 7 bases and 1 base respectively, with 23 bases between them. Germline V CDR1 and CDR2: SGHRS, YFSETQ. The CDR3 spans 17 residues. The CDR3 region has the DNA TGCGCCAGCCCCGTCCCGAGGGAACAGGCCCCGAACACTGAAGCTTTCTTT. It codes for CASPVPREQAPNTEAFF.

The genes are TRBV27 and TRBJ1-4; TRBD1 matches at 7 bases. The CDR3 is 14 residues long. The V segment lost 3 bases and the J segment 8 bases; nucleotides outside the gene matches: 6. Germline assignment: CDR1 MNHEY and CDR2 SMNVEV (reference sequence). CDR3 amino acids: CASSFLTGDEKLFF. The CDR3 DNA sequence: TGTGCCAGCAGTTTCTTAACAGGGGACGAAAAACTGTTTTTT. The variable domain in full, with the rest retrieved from reference TRBV27 and TRBJ1-4, is EAQVTQNPRYLITVTGKKLTVTCSQNMNHEYMSWYRQDPGLGLRQIYYSMNVEVTDKGDVPEGYKVSRKEKRNFPLILESPSPNQTSLYFCASSFLTGDEKLFFGSGTQLSVL.

This clonotype was seen many times. This chain links TRBV28 with TRBJ2-5; D is ambiguous. Trimming pared 4 bases from V and 2 bases from J, leaving 17 bases between. Germline CDR1 and CDR2: MDHEN and SYDVKM. CDR3 length: 16 amino acids. Written as DNA, the CDR3 is TGTGCCAGCAGTTCCTTGGTGGGGTCCACACAAGAGACCCAGTACTTC. It encodes CASSSLVGSTQETQYF.

There are many counts of this clonotype. The J gene is TRBJ2-3, the V gene TRBV5-6; 7 bases map to TRBD2. The CDR3 is 14 residues long. Germline assignment: CDR1 SGHDT and CDR2 YYEEEE. The junction had 0 bases not matched to a gene; V was cut back by 0 bases and J by 2 bases. The CDR3 loop is CASSLGLATDTQYF. In DNA, the CDR3 is TGTGCCAGCAGCTTGGGACTAGCCACAGATACGCAGTATTTT.